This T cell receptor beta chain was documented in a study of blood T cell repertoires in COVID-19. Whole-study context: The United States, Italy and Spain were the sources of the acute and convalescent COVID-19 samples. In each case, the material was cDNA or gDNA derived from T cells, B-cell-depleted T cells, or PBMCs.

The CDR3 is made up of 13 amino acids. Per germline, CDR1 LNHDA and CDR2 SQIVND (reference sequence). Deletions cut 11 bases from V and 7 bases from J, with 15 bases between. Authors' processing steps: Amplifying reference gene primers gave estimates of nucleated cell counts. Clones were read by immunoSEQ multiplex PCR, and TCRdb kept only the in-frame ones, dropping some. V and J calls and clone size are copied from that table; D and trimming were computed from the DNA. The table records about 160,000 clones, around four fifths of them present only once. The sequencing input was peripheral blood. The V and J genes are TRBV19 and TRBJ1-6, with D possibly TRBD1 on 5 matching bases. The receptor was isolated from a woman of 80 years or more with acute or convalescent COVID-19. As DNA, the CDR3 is TGTGCCTCACAGCAGGGTTGGAATTCACCCCTCCACTTT. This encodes CASQQGWNSPLHF. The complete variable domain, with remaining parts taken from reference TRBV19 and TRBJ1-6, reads DGGITQSPKYLFRKEGQNVTLSCEQNLNHDAMYWYRQDPGQGLRLIYYSQIVNDFQKGDIAEGYSVSREKKESFPLTVTSAQKNPTAFYLCASQQGWNSPLHFGNGTRLTVT.